This T cell receptor (beta chain) emerged from a study of shared clonotypes between healthy human individuals. Study-wide background: The study used three CD4 naive, three CD4 memory, two CD8 naive and one CD8 memory plate per donor.

On this clone itself: Its antigen remains unidentified.

Deletions cut 7 bases from V and 3 bases from J, with 7 bases between. This CDR3 contains 12 residues. The germline gives CDR1 SGHRS, CDR2 YFSETQ. General study points: In a handful of donors, around 5.5% of naive CD4 clonotypes appeared in common.

Original handling: From ImmunoSEQ came sequences covering only the junction and carrying no quality scores, so filtering differed. Some clones are missing from TCRdb's copy, which holds only in-frame ones; the method was immunoSEQ multiplex PCR. That table furnishes V, J and clone size, whereas the DNA furnished D and trimming. The table has about 1.1 million clones, approximately 75% seen once; the top ten hold more than 0.85%. The TCR originated in a man between 18 and 29 years old in good health. Some clones in this sample may be carry-over from other donors' samples. The sequenced sample was memory CD4+ T cells from PBMCs. Subset of the sample: CD45RA-negative fraction. The rearrangement links TRBV5-1 to TRBJ2-2; D gene unclear. For the CDR3, the DNA is TGCGCCAGCCGAAAATACACCGGGGAGCTGTTTTTT. This sequence encodes CASRKYTGELFF.